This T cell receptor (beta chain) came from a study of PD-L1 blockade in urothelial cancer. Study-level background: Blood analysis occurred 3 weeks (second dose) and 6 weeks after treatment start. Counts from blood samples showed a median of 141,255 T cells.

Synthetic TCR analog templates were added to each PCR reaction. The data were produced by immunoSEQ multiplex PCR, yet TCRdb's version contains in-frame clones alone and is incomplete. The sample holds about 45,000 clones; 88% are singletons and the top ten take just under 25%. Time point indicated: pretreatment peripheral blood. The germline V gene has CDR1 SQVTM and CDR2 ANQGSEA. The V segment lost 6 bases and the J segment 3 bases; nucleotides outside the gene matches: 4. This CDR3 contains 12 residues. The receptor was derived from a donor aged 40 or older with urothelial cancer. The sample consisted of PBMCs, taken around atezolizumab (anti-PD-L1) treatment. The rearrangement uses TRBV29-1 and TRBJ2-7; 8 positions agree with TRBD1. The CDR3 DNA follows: TGCAGCGTCCCCGGACAGGGCTACGAGCAGTACTTC. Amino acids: CSVPGQGYEQYF.